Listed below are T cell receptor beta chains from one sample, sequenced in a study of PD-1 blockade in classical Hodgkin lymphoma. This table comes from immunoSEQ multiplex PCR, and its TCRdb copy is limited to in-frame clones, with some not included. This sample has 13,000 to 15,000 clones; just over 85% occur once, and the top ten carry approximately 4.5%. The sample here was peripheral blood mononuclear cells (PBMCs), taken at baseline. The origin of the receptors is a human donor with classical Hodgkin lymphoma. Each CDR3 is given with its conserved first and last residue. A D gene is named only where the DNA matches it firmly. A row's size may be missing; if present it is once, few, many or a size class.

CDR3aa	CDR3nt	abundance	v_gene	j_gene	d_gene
CASSLRSEEYF	TGTGCCAGCAGCCTCAGGTCCGAGGAGTATTTT	-	TRBV5-6	TRBJ2-3	-
CASSIQGMVYGYTF	TGTGCCAGTAGTATACAGGGGATGGTCTATGGCTACACCTTC	-	TRBV19	TRBJ1-2	-
CASHYSLTVGYTF	TGTGCCAGCCACTATTCATTGACAGTAGGCTACACCTTC	-	TRBV6-5	TRBJ1-2	-
CASSLWAGQGNTIYF	TGTGCCAGCAGCTTATGGGCAGGGCAAGGAAACACCATATATTTT	-	TRBV7-2	TRBJ1-3	-
CASTPERTGSNQPQHF	TGTGCCAGCACCCCGGAAAGGACAGGAAGCAATCAGCCCCAGCATTTT	-	TRBV2	TRBJ1-5	TRBD1
CAISEKGVDYEQYF	TGTGCCATCAGTGAGAAGGGTGTAGACTACGAGCAGTACTTC	-	TRBV10-3	TRBJ2-7	-
CSVGRETEAFF	TGCAGCGTTGGACGGGAGACTGAAGCTTTCTTT	-	TRBV29-1	TRBJ1-1	-
CASSFGTKSYEQYF	TGTGCCAGCAGCTTTGGGACTAAAAGCTACGAGCAGTACTTC	-	TRBV7-8	TRBJ2-7	TRBD2
CVRTDYKLNGTSGGGNDRNEQFF	TGTGTCAGAACCGACTACAAACTCAATGGGACTAGCGGGGGGGGTAACGATAGAAATGAGCAGTTCTTC	-	TRBV7-5	TRBJ2-1	-
CASSPFLATDRSSYNEQFF	TGTGCCAGCAGCCCATTCTTAGCGACCGACAGGAGCTCCTACAATGAGCAGTTCTTC	-	TRBV7-2	TRBJ2-1	-
CAWSVQADQPQHF	TGTGCCTGGAGTGTCCAGGCTGACCAGCCCCAGCATTTT	-	TRBV30	TRBJ1-5	-
CSVDSGGVGEDGYTF	TGCAGCGTTGACTCGGGAGGCGTAGGGGAGGATGGCTACACCTTC	-	TRBV29-1	TRBJ1-2	-
CASSPWTSANYNEQFF	TGTGCCAGCAGCCCTTGGACTAGCGCAAACTACAATGAGCAGTTCTTC	-	TRBV13	TRBJ2-1	TRBD2
CASSIAGGSTYEQYF	TGTGCCAGTAGTATAGCAGGGGGCAGCACCTACGAGCAGTACTTC	-	TRBV19	TRBJ2-7	TRBD1
CASSFTSGWASGANVLTF	TGTGCCAGCAGCTTCACTAGCGGGTGGGCATCTGGGGCCAACGTCCTGACTTTC	-	TRBV7-8	TRBJ2-6	TRBD2
CASSDSESSYEQYF	TGTGCCAGCAGTGACAGTGAAAGCTCCTACGAGCAGTACTTC	-	TRBV6-1	TRBJ2-7	-
CASSVARTVTGELFF	TGTGCCAGCAGCGTAGCTAGGACAGTCACCGGGGAGCTGTTTTTT	-	TRBV9	TRBJ2-2	-
CASSPTPKDGKTQYF	TGTGCCAGCAGCCCCACACCCAAGGACGGAAAGACCCAGTACTTC	-	TRBV9	TRBJ2-5	-
CASSFSTGGNIQYF	TGTGCCAGCAGCTTCTCGACAGGGGGAAACATTCAGTACTTC	once	TRBV5-4	TRBJ2-4	TRBD1
CASSLELANEQFF	TGTGCCAGCAGCTTAGAGCTAGCGAATGAGCAGTTCTTC	-	TRBV7-6	TRBJ2-1	-
CASSLGGLGGHAEAFF	TGTGCCAGCAGCTTAGGAGGCCTGGGGGGCCACGCTGAAGCTTTCTTT	once	TRBV7-9	TRBJ1-1	-
CASTSSGGTQYF	TGTGCCAGCACCTCGAGTGGGGGGACCCAGTACTTC	few	TRBV28	TRBJ2-5	-
CASIQGPVGYTF	TGTGCCAGCATTCAGGGCCCGGTTGGCTACACCTTC	-	TRBV6-1	TRBJ1-2	-
CASSSPIAGAQETQYF	TGTGCCAGCAGTTCTCCCATAGCGGGGGCCCAAGAGACCCAGTACTTC	-	TRBV28	TRBJ2-5	TRBD2
CASIRGNEQFF	TGTGCCAGCATTCGGGGGAATGAGCAGTTCTTC	-	TRBV28	TRBJ2-1	-
CASSIWGVNTEAFF	TGTGCCAGTAGTATTTGGGGAGTTAACACTGAAGCTTTCTTT	-	TRBV19	TRBJ1-1	-
CASSQAGSYNIQYF	TGTGCCAGCAGCCAAGCGGGATCCTACAACATTCAGTACTTC	-	TRBV4-2	TRBJ2-4	-
CASSFDRANQPQHF	TGTGCCAGCAGTTTCGACAGGGCCAATCAGCCCCAGCATTTT	-	TRBV27	TRBJ1-5	TRBD1
CAWRGWGRGTEAFF	TGTGCCTGGAGGGGGTGGGGCAGGGGCACTGAAGCTTTCTTT	once	TRBV30	TRBJ1-1	-
CASSQEKRTGETQYF	TGCGCCAGCAGCCAAGAAAAAAGGACGGGGGAGACCCAGTACTTC	-	TRBV4-1	TRBJ2-5	-
CASRHSGGTNEKLFF	TGTGCCAGCAGACACTCAGGGGGTACGAATGAAAAACTGTTTTTT	-	TRBV2	TRBJ1-4	TRBD1
CASSLGPQGNYGYTF	TGTGCCAGCAGCTTAGGCCCTCAGGGTAACTATGGCTACACCTTC	-	TRBV13	TRBJ1-2	-
CASSQVWNTGSEEQYF	TGCGCCAGCAGCCAAGTGTGGAATACAGGGTCGGAAGAGCAGTACTTC	-	TRBV4-3	TRBJ2-7	-
CASRISYEQYF	TGCGCCAGCAGGATCAGCTACGAGCAGTACTTC	-	TRBV5-1	TRBJ2-7	-
CASSLELSSTDTQYF	TGTGCCAGCAGCTTGGAACTCTCTAGCACAGATACGCAGTATTTT	once	TRBV7-9	TRBJ2-3	-
CASSEEGYGTGELFF	TGTGCCAGCAGTGAAGAGGGCTACGGGACCGGGGAGCTGTTTTTT	few	TRBV6-1	TRBJ2-2	-
CSATRNTEAFF	TGCAGTGCGACCAGGAACACTGAAGCTTTCTTT	few	TRBV20-1	TRBJ1-1	-
CASSLYRHTEAFF	TGTGCCAGCAGCCTATACCGCCACACTGAAGCTTTCTTT	-	TRBV7-3	TRBJ1-1	-
CASSASKSQGAGNTIYF	TGTGCCAGTAGTGCGTCGAAGAGTCAGGGAGCTGGAAACACCATATATTTT	-	TRBV19	TRBJ1-3	-
CASSLGGSIYEQYF	TGTGCCAGCAGCTTAGGGGGGTCCATCTACGAGCAGTACTTC	once	TRBV7-2	TRBJ2-7	-
CASTVIPLTGGASGYTF	TGTGCCAGCACTGTGATACCTCTTACAGGGGGCGCTTCTGGCTACACCTTC	-	TRBV28	TRBJ1-2	TRBD1
CASSERQLYYNEQFF	TGTGCCAGCAGTGAGCGTCAGCTTTACTACAATGAGCAGTTCTTC	-	TRBV6-6	TRBJ2-1	-
CASSLGAWNTEAFF	TGTGCCAGCAGCCTAGGGGCGTGGAACACTGAAGCTTTCTTT	-	TRBV14	TRBJ1-1	-
CASTANQRTDGETQYF	TGTGCCAGCACCGCCAACCAGCGGACAGATGGGGAGACCCAGTACTTC	few	TRBV5-4	TRBJ2-5	-
CASSHGPNQPQHF	TGCGCCAGCAGCCATGGACCAAATCAGCCCCAGCATTTT	few	TRBV4-1	TRBJ1-5	-
CASSFPPGTLATEAFF	TGTGCCAGCAGCTTCCCCCCCGGGACCCTCGCCACTGAAGCTTTCTTT	-	TRBV7-2	TRBJ1-1	-
CASSLSEDKGTEAFF	TGTGCCAGCAGTTTAAGTGAGGATAAGGGCACTGAAGCTTTCTTT	-	TRBV27	TRBJ1-1	-
CASSLLRVSGTDTQYF	TGTGCCAGCAGTTTACTGCGGGTCTCTGGCACAGATACGCAGTATTTT	-	TRBV28	TRBJ2-3	-
CASAPYRHPGQPQHF	TGTGCCAGCGCGCCTTACAGGCACCCGGGGCAGCCCCAGCATTTT	-	TRBV27	TRBJ1-5	-
CASSELSPSGRLETQYF	TGTGCCAGCAGTGAATTGAGTCCTAGCGGGAGATTAGAGACCCAGTACTTC	-	TRBV25-1	TRBJ2-5	TRBD2
CAIIPGVSGNYGYTF	TGTGCCATCATTCCAGGGGTTTCGGGGAACTATGGCTACACCTTC	-	TRBV2	TRBJ1-2	-
CASSTFLAQHF	TGTGCCAGCAGTACATTTTTAGCCCAGCATTTT	few	TRBV28	TRBJ1-5	-